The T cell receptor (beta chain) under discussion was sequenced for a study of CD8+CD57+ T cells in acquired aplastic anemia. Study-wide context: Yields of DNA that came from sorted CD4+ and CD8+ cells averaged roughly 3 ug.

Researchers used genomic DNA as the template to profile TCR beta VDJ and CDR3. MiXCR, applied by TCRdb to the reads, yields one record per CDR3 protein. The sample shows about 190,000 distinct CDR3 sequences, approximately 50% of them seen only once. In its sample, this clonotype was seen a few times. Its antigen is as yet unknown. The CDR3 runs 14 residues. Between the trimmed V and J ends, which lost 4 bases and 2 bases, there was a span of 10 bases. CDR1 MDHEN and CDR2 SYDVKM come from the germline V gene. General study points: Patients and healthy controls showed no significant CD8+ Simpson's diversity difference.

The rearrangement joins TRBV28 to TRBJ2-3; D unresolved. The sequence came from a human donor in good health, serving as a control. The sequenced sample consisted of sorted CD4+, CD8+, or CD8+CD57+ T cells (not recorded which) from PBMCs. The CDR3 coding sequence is TGTGCCAGCAGTTCCCCTTTGGCCACAGATACGCAGTATTTT. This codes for CASSSPLATDTQYF.